This T cell receptor beta chain was obtained from a study of regulatory T cells in long-lasting Graves disease. Whole-study results and caveats: Persistent disease was associated with favored TRBV28 usage and with favored use of TRBJ1-2 and TRBJ2-5.

In this sample, this clonotype turned up many times. Its antigen is not known. Building of the TCR beta libraries involved iRepertoire HTBI primers and Arm-PCR of CDR3 regions. As originally analysed: Identified across the samples were 62 TRBV segments and 14 TRBJ segments. In TCRdb, the multiplex PCR reads were re-called with MiXCR into one record per CDR3 protein. What appears here as the V and J calls and clone size reflects TCRdb's work, not the paper's. In the table there are some 370,000 distinct CDR3 sequences, roughly 10% of which are singletons. The time point was: newly diagnosed GD, antithyroid drugs for less than 3 months. RNA from PBMCs was the source of the TCR library. Germline V gene data show CDR1 as SQVTM and CDR2 as ANQGSEA. The length of the CDR3 is 13 residues. Trimming removed 4 bases from V and 6 bases from J, with 14 bases in between. These data were also reused for a study on T cells in Graves' hyperthyroidism and ophthalmopathy. This second study says: With a duration under 2 months, the hyperthyroidism was newly diagnosed in patients aged 18 to 65. The study used the HTBI primer set for a first-round RT-PCR of the TCR CDR3.

The source of this sequence is a woman aged 18-35 years with Graves disease. This chain joins TRBV29-1 and TRBJ2-3, with D perhaps being TRBD1 or TRBD2 (5 bases each). Source: peripheral blood mononuclear cells (PBMCs), taken at new diagnosis, from a patient treated with antithyroid drugs. The CDR3 protein is CSVAVGVGDTQYF. The CDR3 coding sequence is TGCAGCGTTGCGGTGGGGGTTGGGGATACGCAGTATTTT.